The TCR beta chain under discussion was sequenced for a study of blood T cells in healthy people across ages. Whole-study findings and limits: With naive T cell percentage, TCR beta diversity showed a strong correlation.

Through a sample-barcoded 5' primer and a J-beta primer mix, a second PCR was run for roughly 6 to 11 cycles. Each TCR beta cDNA got a 12-nucleotide random molecular identifier. All samples yielded 2.5 million or more CDR3-containing paired-end reads. Each CDR3 protein is one row after TCRdb ran MiXCR on the 5' RACE reads. This sample has about 810,000 distinct CDR3 sequences, with under 40% found just once. The CDR3 totals 15 residues. About this clonotype itself: Its specificity is not known. An end of the junction does not agree with germline; a read error may underlie this.

Sample: blood. This rearrangement joins TRBV12-3 or TRBV12-4 to TRBJ2-3; TRBD2 is a possible D gene (7 bases). This receptor was obtained from a man aged 18 to 29 in good health. CDR3 region: CASKKSGTRTDAQYF. The CDR3 DNA reads as TGTGCCAGCAAAAAGAGCGGGACACGCACAGATGCGCAGTATTTT.